This entry concerns a single T cell receptor (beta chain). Its cognate antigen has yet to be identified. Base qualities are not recorded, but no much larger clone differs from it by a single base. The data are from a study of cytomegalovirus exposure and HLA in healthy donors (dated by TCRdb to the late 2010s). Broadly, across the study: An earlier analysis of more than 550 of the donors reported approximately 300 Gb of sequence data and approximately 120 million unique TCR beta sequences obtained from some 200 million T cells. Around 330 gigabases of sequencing data and 70 million to 95 million unique TCR sequences made up an early release that covered approximately 620 HLA-typed donors. Along with the approximately 700-subject first cohort, a separate validation cohort of about 110 different subjects was used. The number of typed donors differed by locus: roughly 629-640 for A, B, C, DRB1 and DQB1; roughly 510 for DQA1; 600 to 610 for DPA1; and some 470 for DPB1. An earlier analysis of around 540 of the donors applied high-throughput TCR beta sequencing to assess whether each TCR beta V gene segment acted as functional or pseudogenic. All discovery cohort repertoires had been generated using a single sequencing platform. To predict cytomegalovirus infection status, the study combined high-throughput TCR immunosequencing, statistical association of individual TCRs with disease status, and machine learning. In a later genetic analysis, genome-wide SNP genotypes for about 65% of the roughly 670 donors were used, and that subset was treated as a discovery cohort. The T cell repertoires of some 700 subjects were profiled by immunosequencing and related to cytomegalovirus serostatus. Donor age, sex, ethnicity and CMV serostatus were compiled together with the repertoire data. HLA typing included class I and class II loci at four-digit resolution. Among some 400 genotyped donors of the cohort, an average of approximately 200,000 unique TCR beta nucleotide sequences was sequenced per donor, of which 15% to 20% were non-productive. The genetic ancestry cluster associated with self-reported Caucasian donors included 70% to 85% of the approximately 410 genotyped donors. A later analysis re-examined previously published TCR beta repertoires from more than 550 donors and added high-resolution HLA genotyping to investigate patterns of TCR occurrence. The study was designed to test whether signatures of past pathogen exposure could be identified by cataloging public T cell receptors. Rather than drawing on any new phenotypic data, the later analysis identified candidate immune exposures from TCR beta sequences and the way those sequences occurred across donors. Several DR-DQ haplotypes were treated as single units for association and clustering because of strong linkage in the cohort.

Beyond this particular receptor, the publication reports: In both the original and validation cohorts, the classifier was reported to diagnose cytomegalovirus status with high specificity and sensitivity. For the cohort, immune exposure information was limited to CMV serostatus. Some IMGT-functional V segments, including TRBV6-2 and TRBV6-3, could not be distinguished by the 87-base-pair reads and were therefore excluded. According to the authors, the approach could potentially be generalized to other disease states and immunological phenotypes. Correlated functional status among segregating V segments might be attributable to linkage disequilibrium, but an unknown experimental factor could not be ruled out. A later analysis reported that several top co-occurrence clusters appeared linked to parvovirus B19, influenza, CMV and Epstein-Barr virus. Because HLA typing was missing for some donors at each locus, association tests included only the typed subset. At a false discovery rate of 0.05, a later analysis linked around 17,000 TCR beta sequences to specific HLA alleles. Most TCR sequences were observed very rarely across donors, whereas some public TCRs were present in many individuals. In a later genetic analysis, a missense DCLRE1C variant was associated with V-gene and J-gene trimming of TCR beta chains, and the association was replicated in an independent cohort. In vitro tests confirmed that a few of the cytomegalovirus-associated TCR beta chains recognize cytomegalovirus antigens. Compared with the approximately 670-donor mean, donors in an Asian-associated ancestry cluster had fewer N-insertions in productive TCRs, according to a later genetic analysis. Presence/absence analyses assumed roughly uniform sequencing depth across donors, an assumption that may not hold. In a later analysis, HLA-associated TCR beta chains were found to be more clonally expanded and to have lower generation probabilities than equally common non-associated chains. A cluster of highly shared sequence variants was judged likely to be a technical artifact of the sequencing pipeline. This cohort had only TCR beta chains sequenced, and the lack of alpha or paired-chain data limited which features could be detected. Because counts were too low, 15 to 20 rarely observed V segments, including chromosome 9 orphons, were excluded from the earlier analysis of around 590 of the donors. In a later analysis, most CMV-associated TCR beta chains were found to appear HLA-restricted, with HLA associations seemingly driven largely by CMV exposure. According to a later analysis, TCR association rates differed among HLA loci, with DRB1 alleles showing the most associated TCRs and HLA-C alleles showing the fewest. Broadly in line with IMGT annotations, most TCR beta V segments showed up in productive rearrangements about 87% or about 30% of the time in an earlier analysis of several hundred of the donors. In the study, around 150 TCR beta chains were listed as associated with cytomegalovirus. When HLA alleles, especially DR and DQ, strongly co-occurred, attributing TCR associations to individual alleles was difficult. A further reported finding was that TCR beta sequences accurately predicted the HLA-A and HLA-B alleles for most subjects in the first cohort.

Library preparation employed the immunoSEQ multiplex PCR assay. The multiplex PCR relied on a mix of 60 forward primers for TCR Vbeta segments and 13 reverse primers for TCR Jbeta segments. The CDR3 region of rearranged TCR beta genes was amplified from genomic DNA with a multiplex PCR assay. The Illumina HiSeq System was used to sequence the amplified TCR beta libraries as 87-base-pair reads. The study's processing was this. In a later analysis, 77 million or so unique TCR beta chains were counted across the roughly 610 repertoires, and roughly 9.9 million of these chains were shared by at least two donors. To remove PCR and sequencing errors, raw reads were error-corrected and collapsed into unique sequences using a nearest-neighbor algorithm that merged closely related sequences. V, D and J gene segments were assigned by aligning CDR3 sequences to IMGT reference sequences. Each retained sequence needed at least a six-nucleotide match to both a V gene segment and a J gene segment. A rearrangement counted as productive if the CDR3 had no stop codons and remained in frame with V and J, and every other rearrangement counted as non-productive. Following IMGT convention, CDR3 was defined as the stretch from the second conserved V-encoded cysteine up to the conserved J-encoded phenylalanine. In an earlier analysis of some 550 of the donors, sequences lacking an unambiguous match to a single V gene segment were excluded. An earlier analysis of approximately 590 of the donors called V segments functional above 56.7% productive rearrangements and segregating when the between-donor standard deviation exceeded 5%. A statistical classification framework was built for diagnosing cytomegalovirus status from the catalog of TCR beta chain sequences. A later analysis assigned V and J genes by comparing TCR nucleotide sequences with IMGT/GENE-DB human TR gene sequences. In a later analysis, CDR3 sequences and most-parsimonious VDJ recombination scenarios were assigned using the TCRdist pipeline. In a later analysis, each TCR beta chain was defined by its CDR3 amino acid sequence together with its V-gene family, and reads without a unique V-gene family were excluded. A later analysis removed 550 to 650 highly shared, low-generation-probability nucleotide sequences to deal with suspected cross-contamination and a sequencing artifact. In a later analysis, a clonal expansion index was calculated for each public chain from normalized within-repertoire ranks of inferred template counts. In a later analysis, generation probabilities were computed using a VDJ recombination model fitted to out-of-frame rearrangements, and the results were checked against IGoR. In a later analysis, TCR-TCR, TCR-HLA and TCR-CMV co-occurrence was scored with hypergeometric tests, and a repertoire-size bias correction was applied to TCR pairs. In a later analysis, false discovery rates were estimated by permuting HLA or CMV assignments 20 times. A later analysis grouped co-occurring TCRs with DBSCAN, adding TCRdist sequence similarity when clustering within HLA-allele-positive subsets. Repertoires with fewer than 30,000 or more than 120,000 public chains, plus five repertoires with anomalous nucleotide sharing, were excluded from co-occurrence clustering. This immuneACCESS table, as held by TCRdb, lists in-frame sequences with V and J called but not all clones. Of the missing ones, under half trace to an unresolved V gene in checked studies; the others have no known cause. V and J calls plus clone size are reproduced from that table; the DNA served to infer D and trimming. In all, the sample holds about 170,000 clones, and 65% to 90% of those were seen once. The ten most abundant clones make up less than 2.5% of the sample.

The cohort consisted of approximately 670 healthy bone marrow donors. Cohort members were all nominally healthy when sampled, although unrecorded immune exposures were likely present. The donor was CMV seronegative and was included in the group of several hundred seronegative cohort members. Each donor provided a peripheral blood sample, and peripheral blood mononuclear cells were used for TCR beta sequencing. Genomic DNA was extracted from the blood cell samples with the Qiagen DNeasy Blood Extraction Kit. CDR1 and CDR2, per the germline V gene, are ENHRY and SYGVKD. At the junction V is shortened by 4 bases and J by 5 bases; bases outside the gene matches: 29. The cysteine opens and the phenylalanine closes a CDR3 of 22 amino acids. Just the 66-base CDR3 DNA is kept, in frame starting at base 1.

The TCR was taken from a male donor in good health and CMV-seronegative. Recombination linked TRBV10-3 to TRBJ2-7, and TRBD1 matches 10 of the central bases. The sequencing sample was made of PBMCs. The bases are TGTGCCATCAGTGCGCCTAAAGTCCGGGACAGGGGCCATTTAGGCCCTGGGCACGAGCAGTACTTC. This sequence encodes CAISAPKVRDRGHLGPGHEQYF.